A selection of T cell receptor beta chains follows, all from one sample in a study of blood T cell repertoires in COVID-19. Measured with immunoSEQ multiplex PCR; TCRdb has only the in-frame clones, and not every one. The data contain about 210,000 clones, 92% of them singletons. Sequenced: peripheral blood. The receptors come from a man aged 25-45 years with acute or convalescent COVID-19. Both conserved end residues are part of each CDR3. Each record gives: J gene, V gene, D gene, clone size, CDR3 DNA, CDR3 protein. A D gene is named only where the DNA matches it firmly. The listing skips clone size in some rows; elsewhere it reads once, few, many or a size class.

J gene: TRBJ2-7
V gene: TRBV10-2
D gene: -
clone size: -
CDR3 DNA: TGCGCCAGCAGTGCGAACAGATACTACGAGCAGTACTTC
CDR3 protein: CASSANRYYEQYF

J gene: TRBJ2-2
V gene: TRBV5-1
D gene: TRBD1
clone size: -
CDR3 DNA: TGCGCCAGCAGCTTAGGACAGGGGGGAACCGGGGAGCTGTTTTTT
CDR3 protein: CASSLGQGGTGELFF

J gene: TRBJ1-2
V gene: TRBV12-3/TRBV12-4
D gene: -
clone size: -
CDR3 DNA: TGTGCCAGCGGAAAGACAGAGCCCTACACCTTC
CDR3 protein: CASGKTEPYTF

J gene: TRBJ2-1
V gene: TRBV7-2
D gene: -
clone size: -
CDR3 DNA: TGTGCCAGCAGCTTAGCGGGGGGGCCCTCCTACAATGAGCAGTTCTTC
CDR3 protein: CASSLAGGPSYNEQFF

J gene: TRBJ2-5
V gene: TRBV7-9
D gene: -
clone size: -
CDR3 DNA: TGTGCCAGCAGCTCGGACAGGGAGGGGGAGACCCAGTACTTC
CDR3 protein: CASSSDREGETQYF

J gene: TRBJ1-5
V gene: TRBV29-1
D gene: -
clone size: -
CDR3 DNA: TGCAGCGCATGGGGGCAGGGCCAGCCCCAGCATTTT
CDR3 protein: CSAWGQGQPQHF

J gene: TRBJ1-2
V gene: TRBV4-1
D gene: TRBD1
clone size: -
CDR3 DNA: TGCGCCAGCAGCCAGGACGGGGACAGTTATGGCTACACCTTC
CDR3 protein: CASSQDGDSYGYTF

J gene: TRBJ1-4
V gene: TRBV9
D gene: TRBD1
clone size: -
CDR3 DNA: TGTGCCAGCAGCGCCGACAGGGGCGGGCGTGAAAAACTGTTTTTT
CDR3 protein: CASSADRGGREKLFF

J gene: TRBJ2-7
V gene: TRBV28
D gene: -
clone size: -
CDR3 DNA: TGTGCCAGCAGTCTCCAGGGTTTCGAGCAGTACTTC
CDR3 protein: CASSLQGFEQYF

J gene: TRBJ1-2
V gene: TRBV5-1
D gene: -
clone size: -
CDR3 DNA: TGCGCCAGCAGTTTCCGGCAGGGGATTAACTATGGCTACACCTTC
CDR3 protein: CASSFRQGINYGYTF

J gene: TRBJ1-5
V gene: TRBV10-3
D gene: -
clone size: few
CDR3 DNA: TGTGCCATCAGTGAGAGACAAGGCTACAATCAGCCCCAGCATTTT
CDR3 protein: CAISERQGYNQPQHF

J gene: TRBJ2-5
V gene: TRBV7-9
D gene: TRBD1
clone size: -
CDR3 DNA: TGTGCCAGCAGCTTCAACCCAGGACAGGGGGCCAGGGAGACCCAGTACTTC
CDR3 protein: CASSFNPGQGARETQYF

J gene: TRBJ2-3
V gene: TRBV28
D gene: -
clone size: -
CDR3 DNA: TGTGCCAGCAGTTTACTGCCCTCTCCCCGGGATACGCAGTATTTT
CDR3 protein: CASSLLPSPRDTQYF

J gene: TRBJ2-7
V gene: TRBV18
D gene: -
clone size: once
CDR3 DNA: TGTGCCAGCTCACCCGACGGACTCTTAAGAGGAGGCGAGCAGTACTTC
CDR3 protein: CASSPDGLLRGGEQYF

J gene: TRBJ1-1
V gene: TRBV19
D gene: -
clone size: many
CDR3 DNA: TGTGCCAGTAGTCATAACTACCGCACGGAGACTGAAGCTTTCTTT
CDR3 protein: CASSHNYRTETEAFF

J gene: TRBJ1-1
V gene: TRBV28
D gene: -
clone size: -
CDR3 DNA: TGTGCCAGCAGTTTATTTACTCTCCCGCACACTGAAGCTTTCTTT
CDR3 protein: CASSLFTLPHTEAFF

J gene: TRBJ2-2
V gene: TRBV27
D gene: -
clone size: -
CDR3 DNA: TGTGCCAGCAGTTTTGTCGGGACGAACACCGGGGAGCTGTTTTTT
CDR3 protein: CASSFVGTNTGELFF

J gene: TRBJ2-7
V gene: TRBV4-1
D gene: TRBD2
clone size: -
CDR3 DNA: TGCGCCAGCAGCCCGGGACTAGCGTACGAGCAGTACTTC
CDR3 protein: CASSPGLAYEQYF

J gene: TRBJ2-7
V gene: TRBV7-8
D gene: TRBD1
clone size: -
CDR3 DNA: TGTGCCAGCAGCTTAGATAGGACAGGGGGCTCCGAGCAGTACTTC
CDR3 protein: CASSLDRTGGSEQYF

J gene: TRBJ2-7
V gene: TRBV2
D gene: TRBD1
clone size: once
CDR3 DNA: TGTGCCAGCAGGGCGCCCGGACAGGGGCATGAGCAGTACTTC
CDR3 protein: CASRAPGQGHEQYF

J gene: TRBJ1-1
V gene: TRBV7-8
D gene: -
clone size: -
CDR3 DNA: TGTGCCAGCAGCTTGCGACGGGAGGGCACTGAAGCTTTCTTT
CDR3 protein: CASSLRREGTEAFF

J gene: TRBJ2-3
V gene: TRBV3-1/TRBV3-2
D gene: -
clone size: -
CDR3 DNA: TGTGCCAGCAGCCAAGCAGGGTGGAGCACAGATACGCAGTATTTT
CDR3 protein: CASSQAGWSTDTQYF

J gene: TRBJ1-4
V gene: TRBV5-5
D gene: -
clone size: -
CDR3 DNA: TGTGCCAGCAGCTTGGGCGACGTTGGGGGGTTTAAACTGTTTTTT
CDR3 protein: CASSLGDVGGFKLFF

J gene: TRBJ1-2
V gene: TRBV30
D gene: TRBD1
clone size: -
CDR3 DNA: TGTGCCTGGAGTATTTACAGGGGGACCTTCAACTATGGCTACACCTTC
CDR3 protein: CAWSIYRGTFNYGYTF

J gene: TRBJ2-7
V gene: TRBV6-5
D gene: -
clone size: -
CDR3 DNA: TGTGCCGCTGCGGTGGGGCGCGAGCAGTACTTC
CDR3 protein: CAAAVGREQYF

J gene: TRBJ2-7
V gene: TRBV6-4
D gene: TRBD2
clone size: -
CDR3 DNA: TGTGCCAGCAGAGCCCCCATTGGGACTAGCGGTACCTACGAGCAGTACTTC
CDR3 protein: CASRAPIGTSGTYEQYF

J gene: TRBJ2-7
V gene: TRBV10-1
D gene: -
clone size: -
CDR3 DNA: TGCGCCAGCAGTGATGCAGGGACCTACGAGCAGTACTTC
CDR3 protein: CASSDAGTYEQYF

J gene: TRBJ1-2
V gene: TRBV7-9
D gene: -
clone size: -
CDR3 DNA: TGTGCCAGCAGCTTAGTAGGGGGGGACTTTAACTATGGCTACACCTTC
CDR3 protein: CASSLVGGDFNYGYTF